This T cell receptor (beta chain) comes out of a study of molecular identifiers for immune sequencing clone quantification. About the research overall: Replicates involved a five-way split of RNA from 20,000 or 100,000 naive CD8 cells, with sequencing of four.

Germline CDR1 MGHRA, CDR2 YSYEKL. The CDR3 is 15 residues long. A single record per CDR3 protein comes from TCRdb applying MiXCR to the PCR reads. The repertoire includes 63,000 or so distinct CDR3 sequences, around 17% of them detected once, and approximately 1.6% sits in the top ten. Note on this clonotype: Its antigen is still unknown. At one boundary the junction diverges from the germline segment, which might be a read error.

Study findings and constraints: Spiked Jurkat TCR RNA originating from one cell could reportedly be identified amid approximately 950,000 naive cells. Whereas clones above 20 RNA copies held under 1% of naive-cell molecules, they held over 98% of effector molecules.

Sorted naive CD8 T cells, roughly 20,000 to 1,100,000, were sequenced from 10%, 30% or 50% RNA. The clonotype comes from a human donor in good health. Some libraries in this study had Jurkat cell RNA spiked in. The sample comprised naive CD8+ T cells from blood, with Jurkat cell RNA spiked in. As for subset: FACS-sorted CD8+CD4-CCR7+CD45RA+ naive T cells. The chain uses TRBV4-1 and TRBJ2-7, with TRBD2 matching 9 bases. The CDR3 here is CASSQLASGIYEQYF. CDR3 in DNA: TGCGCTAGCAGCCAACTGGCTAGCGGGATCTACGAGCAGTACTTC.